What follows are 8 T cell receptor beta chains derived from one specimen sequenced in a study of T cell changes during pregnancy in multiple sclerosis. Generated by immunoSEQ multiplex PCR, the TCRdb table keeps only in-frame clones and is missing some. The sample has under 95,000 clones, about nine tenths seen once. The sequences come from peripheral blood, collected after pregnancy. The receptors derive from a female donor in good health, enrolled as a control in a pregnancy study.

V usage is TRBV19 and J usage is TRBJ1-2, with D perhaps matching TRBD1 (6 bases). V dropped 3 bases and J dropped 3 bases, with 14 bases sitting between them. The length of the CDR3 is 15 residues. Germline CDR1 reads LNHDA; CDR2 reads SQIVND (reference sequence). The CDR3 DNA follows: TGTGCCAGTAGTATCTCAGACAGGCTGGACTATGGCTACACCTTC. Its translation: CASSISDRLDYGYTF. Together with reference TRBV19 and TRBJ1-2, the CDR3 gives the full variable domain: DGGITQSPKYLFRKEGQNVTLSCEQNLNHDAMYWYRQDPGQGLRLIYYSQIVNDFQKGDIAEGYSVSREKKESFPLTVTSAQKNPTAFYLCASSISDRLDYGYTFGSGTRLTVV.

This chain connects TRBV19 to TRBJ2-2, with D possibly matching TRBD1 (5 bases). From germline, CDR1 is LNHDA and CDR2 SQIVND (reference sequence). With 6 bases removed from V and 2 bases from J, the gap between germline ends came to 10 bases. The length of the CDR3 is 14 residues. The CDR3 bases are TGTGCCAGTAGCCAACAGGAAAACACCGGGGAGCTGTTTTTT. Translation gives CASSQQENTGELFF.

V usage is TRBV5-1 and J usage is TRBJ1-6; 9 bases match TRBD1. Per the germline V gene, CDR1 is SGHRS and CDR2 is YFSETQ. Trimming removed 0 bases from V and 10 bases from J; junction bases left unmatched: 8. This CDR3 comprises 16 residues. Here the CDR3 reads CASSLEQGARGSPLHF. In DNA form, the CDR3 reads TGCGCCAGCAGCTTGGAACAGGGGGCGCGTGGCTCACCCCTCCACTTT.

DNA of the CDR3: TGTGCCACCAGCAGCCAACAGGGGGTCGTTGACAATGAGCAGTTCTTC. Translated: CATSSQQGVVDNEQFF. J is TRBJ2-1 and V is TRBV15; 8 bases are shared with TRBD1. Trimming took 3 bases from V and 5 from J; bases not matched to a gene: 9. Germline V gene lookup returns CDR1 LNHNV and CDR2 YYDKDF (reference sequence). The CDR3 is 16 amino acids.

The V and J genes are TRBV18 and TRBJ1-3, with D unresolved. The CDR3 has 15 amino acids. Germline V gives CDR1 KGHSH, CDR2 LQKENI. V gave up 4 bases and J gave up 7 bases, with 17 bases separating them. In nucleotides, the CDR3 is TGTGCCAGCTCACAATGGGTTGACGCGAGGAACACCATATATTTT. Translated: CASSQWVDARNTIYF.

The V and J genes are TRBV5-1 and TRBJ2-1; 7 positions agree with TRBD1. V lost 4 bases and J lost 10; bases outside the gene matches: 2. Germline values: CDR1 SGHRS, CDR2 YFSETQ. CDR3 length: 11 amino acids. The CDR3 sequence is CASSQGQEQFF. CDR3 nucleotide sequence: TGCGCCAGCAGCCAGGGACAGGAGCAGTTCTTC.

The V gene is TRBV7-2, the J gene TRBJ1-3, with D maybe TRBD1 (6 bases). V dropped 5 bases and J dropped 4 bases, with 15 bases sitting between them. The CDR3 spans 15 residues. Looked up from germline, CDR1 is SGHTA and CDR2 is FQGNSA. CDR3: CASSTLGGGGNTIYF. The DNA for the CDR3 is TGTGCCAGCAGCACCCTAGGGGGGGGAGGAAACACCATATATTTT.

This sequence joins TRBV9 and TRBJ2-7, with 11 bases matching TRBD1. The CDR3 runs to 14 residues. With V trimmed by 3 bases and J by 6 bases, 5 bases remained unmatched. Germline assignment: CDR1 SGDLS and CDR2 YYNGEE. The CDR3 region is CASSGRDRGGEQYF. The CDR3 region has the DNA TGTGCCAGCAGCGGCCGGGACAGGGGGGGCGAGCAGTACTTC.